This T cell receptor beta chain emerged from a study of blood T cell repertoires in COVID-19. Looking at the study overall: COVID-19 samples from acute and convalescent phases originated in the United States, Italy and Spain. PBMCs, B-cell-depleted T cells, or T cells were the source of the cDNA or gDNA that made up the material.

Per the study methods: The authors estimated nucleated cell counts from reference gene primer amplification. TCRdb keeps only in-frame clones here, not all; method: immunoSEQ multiplex PCR. Clone size and the V and J calls come from that table; the DNA yielded D and trimming. The sample gives about 150,000 clones, about 77% of which show up once; about 15% is in the top ten. Trimming removed 0 bases from V and 11 bases from J, with 8 bases in between. Germline V gene lookup returns CDR1 MNHEY and CDR2 SVGAGI. The CDR3 is 12 amino acids. The rearrangement uses TRBV6-5 and TRBJ2-1; no firm D call. This clonotype originated in a woman aged 80 or over with acute or convalescent COVID-19. Sequencing was carried out using peripheral blood. The CDR3 loop is CASSYSMGQQFF. The CDR3 DNA sequence: TGTGCCAGCAGTTACTCGATGGGCCAGCAGTTCTTC.